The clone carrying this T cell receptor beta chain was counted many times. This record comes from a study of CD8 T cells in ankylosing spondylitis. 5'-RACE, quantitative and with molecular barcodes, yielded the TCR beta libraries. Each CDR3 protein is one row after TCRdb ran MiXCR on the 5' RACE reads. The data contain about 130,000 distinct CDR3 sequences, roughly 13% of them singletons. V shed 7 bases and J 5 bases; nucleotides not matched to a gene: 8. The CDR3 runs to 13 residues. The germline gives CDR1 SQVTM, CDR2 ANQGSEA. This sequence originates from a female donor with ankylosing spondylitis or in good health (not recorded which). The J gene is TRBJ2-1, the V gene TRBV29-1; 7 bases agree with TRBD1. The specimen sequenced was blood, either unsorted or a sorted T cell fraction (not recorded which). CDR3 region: CSAKGGRDNEQFF. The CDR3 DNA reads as TGCAGCGCCAAAGGGGGCCGTGACAATGAGCAGTTCTTC.